This TCR beta chain was sequenced in a study of molecular identifiers for immune sequencing clone quantification. Worth noting for this clonotype: Its antigen remains unidentified.

Broader study findings: Clones that exceeded 20 RNA copies held over 98% of effector molecules, yet under 1% in naive cells.

TCRdb used MiXCR to reprocess the PCR reads, holding one entry per CDR3 protein. The sample has some 70,000 distinct CDR3 sequences, 18% seen once; the top ten hold approximately 1.5%. The germline gives CDR1 SGHVS, CDR2 FNYEAQ. There are 14 residues in the CDR3. V lost 5 bases to trimming and J lost 5 bases, with 15 bases between them. V usage is TRBV7-6 and J usage is TRBJ2-5; D is unresolved. The sequenced sample was naive CD8+ T cells from blood, with Jurkat cell RNA spiked in. The subset denotes: FACS-sorted CD8+CD4-CCR7+CD45RA+ naive T cells. This sequence originates from a human donor in good health. Some libraries in this study had Jurkat cell RNA spiked in. The CDR3 is CASSIWALQETQYF. CDR3 in DNA: TGTGCCAGCAGCATATGGGCCCTTCAGGAGACCCAGTACTTC. The variable domain in full, with the rest retrieved from reference TRBV7-6 and TRBJ2-5, is GAGVSQSPRYKVTKRGQDVALRCDPISGHVSLYWYRQALGQGPEFLTYFNYEAQQDKSGLPNDRFSAERPEGSISTLTIQRTEQRDSAMYRCASSIWALQETQYFGPGTRLLVL.